This T cell receptor beta chain was recovered during a study of identifying expanded T cells in peripheral blood. Clones were sequenced by immunoSEQ multiplex PCR, and TCRdb holds only the in-frame ones, with some missing. Here the sample spans 97,000 or so clones, approximately 88% being singletons. Germline loops: CDR1 LNHDA, CDR2 SQIVND (reference sequence). Trimming shortened V by 1 base and J by 0 bases, and 9 bases separated the two germline ends. The CDR3 extends over 16 amino acids. Collection occurred without any documented infections or immune events in donors. This chain uses TRBV19 with TRBJ2-2; D gene ambiguous. This sequence originates from a person aged 18-70 years in good health. Input material: blood. The DNA of the CDR3 is TGTGCCAGTAGTATAGGCGCCAACACGAACACCGGGGAGCTGTTTTTT. Translated, it gives CASSIGANTNTGELFF.